One and the same sample provided the 7 T cell receptor beta chains below, sequenced in a study of cytomegalovirus exposure and HLA in healthy donors. PCR amplification relied on 60 Vbeta primers (plus 13 Jbeta primers). Measured with immunoSEQ multiplex PCR; TCRdb has only the in-frame clones, and not every one. This sample has 150,000 to 200,000 clones, with 83% found just once. The sequencing sample was made of PBMCs. Receptor source: a man aged 50-59 years in good health and CMV-seronegative.

The gene calls are TRBV4-1 and TRBJ2-3; D is perhaps TRBD2 (6 bases). Trimming cost V 0 bases and J 1 base, with 14 bases left between them. There are 17 residues in the CDR3. Germline-derived CDR1 and CDR2 are MGHRA and YSYEKL. The CDR3 bases are TGCGCCAGCAGCCAAGAAAAGCTAGCGACTCGCACAGATACGCAGTATTTT. This sequence encodes CASSQEKLATRTDTQYF.

The genes are TRBV29-1 and TRBJ2-2; 8 nucleotides line up with TRBD2. With V trimmed by 5 bases and J by 2 bases, 10 bases remained unmatched. The CDR3 spans 16 residues. Per germline, CDR1 SQVTM and CDR2 ANQGSEA. The DNA for the CDR3 is TGCAGCGTTAGACCGAAAGCGGGAGTAAACACCGGGGAGCTGTTTTTT. Protein sequence: CSVRPKAGVNTGELFF.

The genes are TRBV9 and TRBJ2-5, with 9 bases fitting TRBD1. The CDR3 consists of 17 residues. Germline V lookup: CDR1 SGDLS, CDR2 YYNGEE. The V gene end was trimmed by 2 bases and the J gene end by 5 bases; junction bases not matched to a gene: 13. In DNA, the CDR3 is TGTGCCAGCAGCGTGGGGGTTTTGGGGACAGGGCGGGAGACCCAGTACTTC. It specifies CASSVGVLGTGRETQYF.

V usage is TRBV5-4 and J usage is TRBJ2-5; TRBD1 agrees at 12 bases. V lost 4 bases, J lost 5 bases, and 12 bases stayed unmatched. Germline CDR1 reads SGHNT; CDR2 reads YYREEE (reference sequence). The CDR3 has 17 amino acids. CDR3 residues: CASSTFPGTGGGETQYF. For the CDR3, the DNA is TGTGCCAGCAGCACCTTTCCCGGGACAGGGGGCGGGGAGACCCAGTACTTC.

The CDR3 protein is CASSTIAGGSSEQYF. In DNA, the CDR3 is TGTGCCAGCAGCACCATAGCGGGAGGAAGCTCCGAGCAGTACTTC. The chain combines TRBV6-5 with TRBJ2-7; 10 positions match TRBD2. Trimming removed 6 bases from V and 6 bases from J; junction bases left unmatched: 11. Germline V gives CDR1 MNHEY, CDR2 SVGAGI. The CDR3 totals 15 residues.

V usage is TRBV14 and J usage is TRBJ2-2, with 8 bases matching TRBD2. This CDR3 region has 16 residues. Germline V CDR1 and CDR2: SGHDN, FVKESK. Trimming at V came to 1 base and at J to 4 bases, leaving 5 bases not matched to a gene. CDR3 nucleotides: TGTGCCAGCAGCCAAGTAGCGGGGTACGGCACCGGGGAGCTGTTTTTT. Translating gives CASSQVAGYGTGELFF.

V is TRBV6-1 and J is TRBJ1-1; 11 bases fit TRBD1. CDR1 and CDR2 (germline): MNHNS, SASEGT. The CDR3 loop spans 15 amino acids. Losses at the gene ends were 1 base for V and 10 bases for J; bases not matched to a gene: 8. The DNA of the CDR3 is TGTGCCAGCAGTGAAGGAGGGACAGGGGGGGGATCAGCTTTCTTT. Protein product: CASSEGGTGGGSAFF.